Following are 14 T cell receptor beta chains from one sample sequenced in a study of OX40 agonist ivuxolimab in advanced cancers. Libraries were prepared by immunoSEQ multiplex PCR; TCRdb keeps only in-frame clonotypes and omits some of them. Of some 40,000 clones listed, more than 75% are singletons. Source: CD4+ or CD8+ T cells sorted from blood, taken in a trial of the OX40 agonist ivuxolimab. These receptors were taken from an adult with an advanced solid tumor such as melanoma, head and neck, liver or kidney cancer.

The genes are TRBV11-2 and TRBJ2-2; TRBD2 matches at 7 bases. The CDR3 has 14 residues. Per germline, CDR1 SGHAT and CDR2 FQNNGV. V trimming: 8 bases; J trimming: 2 bases; junction bases outside the gene matches: 5. This chain's CDR3 is CASHLAVNTGELFF. The CDR3, as DNA: TGTGCCAGCCATCTAGCGGTAAACACCGGGGAGCTGTTTTTT.

This clone was counted only a few times. J is TRBJ2-7 and V is TRBV4-3; 9 bases fit TRBD1. Germline V gene data show CDR1 as LGHNA and CDR2 as YSLEER. After removal of 2 bases from V and 0 bases from J, the junction contained 8 bases not matched to a gene. The CDR3 contains 17 residues. CDR3 sequence (DNA): TGCGCCAGCAGCCAATCGGCACAGGGGGCCCTCTCCTACGAGCAGTACTTC. Protein: CASSQSAQGALSYEQYF.

J is TRBJ2-2 and V is TRBV4-3; 9 nucleotides line up with TRBD2. CDR3 size: 18 residues. Trimming took 1 base from V and 0 from J; bases not matched to a gene: 6. Germline V gene data show CDR1 as LGHNA and CDR2 as YSLEER. CDR3 sequence reads: CASSQGPSGESNTGELFF. The DNA of the CDR3 is TGCGCCAGCAGCCAAGGTCCTAGCGGGGAGTCGAACACCGGGGAGCTGTTTTTT.

This clone was detected once. The V gene is TRBV7-2, the J gene TRBJ2-3; perhaps TRBD2 as D (5 bases). V was shortened by 2 bases and J by 0 bases, with 9 bases between the two germline ends. Germline lookup yields CDR1 SGHTA and CDR2 FQGNSA. CDR3 length equals 15 residues. CDR3 sequence reads: CASSLFEGSTDTQYF. The DNA of the CDR3 is TGTGCCAGCAGCTTATTTGAGGGAAGCACAGATACGCAGTATTTT.

The genes are TRBV14 and TRBJ2-3, with D possibly matching TRBD2 (6 bases). The CDR3 is 15 residues long. The germline CDR1 and CDR2 sequences are SGHDN and FVKESK. Between the trimmed V and J ends, which lost 4 bases and 1 base, there was a span of 12 bases. CDR3 loop: CASSLAGHGTDTQYF. The CDR3, as DNA: TGTGCCAGCAGCCTTGCGGGGCACGGCACAGATACGCAGTATTTT.

J is TRBJ2-2 and V is TRBV4-3, with D possibly being TRBD2 (5 bases). Germline lookup yields CDR1 LGHNA and CDR2 YSLEER. This CDR3 is built from 14 residues. V lost 5 bases, J lost 6 bases, and 13 bases lay in between. The CDR3 bases are TGCGCCAGCAGCATGGGGAGACTTTCCGGGGAGCTGTTTTTT. It yields the protein CASSMGRLSGELFF.

This clone was seen ten or more times. This chain connects TRBV7-3 to TRBJ1-1; D gene unclear. Germline lookup yields CDR1 SGHTA and CDR2 FQGTGA. The CDR3 length is 13 residues. Trimming pared 5 bases from V and 4 bases from J, leaving 11 bases between. The chain's CDR3 is CASSPSGGTEAFF. The CDR3 region has the DNA TGTGCCAGCAGCCCCTCGGGCGGCACTGAAGCTTTCTTT.

CDR3 sequence (DNA): TGTGCCAGCATGGAAGGGCTGTACAATGAGCAGTTCTTC. It codes for CASMEGLYNEQFF. This chain joins TRBV6-5 and TRBJ2-1; no clear D. The CDR3 extends over 13 amino acids. Germline V gene sequence: CDR1 MNHEY, CDR2 SVGAGI. V shed 7 bases and J shed 4 bases, with 11 bases lying between them.

This chain joins TRBV27 and TRBJ1-5; D remains unclear. The germline V gene encodes CDR1 MNHEY and CDR2 SMNVEV (reference sequence). This CDR3 has 13 residues. The ends were cut back, 5 bases at V and 3 bases at J, with 8 bases in the middle. CDR3 in amino acids: CASSNGYNQPQHF. CDR3 DNA: TGTGCCAGCAGTAACGGATACAATCAGCCCCAGCATTTT.

V usage is TRBV9 and J usage is TRBJ1-1; 8 bases map to TRBD1. Germline-derived CDR1 and CDR2 are SGDLS and YYNGEE. The CDR3 totals 15 residues. Trimming cost V 0 bases and J 4 bases; bases outside gene matches: 5. CDR3 DNA sequence: TGTGCCAGCAGCGTAGGGCAGGGGGCTGGCACTGAAGCTTTCTTT. Translating gives CASSVGQGAGTEAFF.

At least ten counts were recorded for this clone. The chain recombines TRBV25-1 with TRBJ2-5; 10 bases align to TRBD2. Germline values: CDR1 MGHDK, CDR2 SYGVNS. V lost 4 bases, J lost 0 bases, and 2 bases stayed unmatched. This CDR3 spans 15 amino acids. CDR3 coding DNA: TGTGCCAGCAGTGCAGGACTAGCGGACCAAGAGACCCAGTACTTC. Translating it yields CASSAGLADQETQYF.

The chain couples TRBV10-3 to TRBJ2-5; 14 bases align to TRBD2. The germline gives CDR1 ENHRY, CDR2 SYGVKD. V gave up 8 bases and J gave up 4 bases; unmatched junction bases: 9. CDR3 length: 16 residues. The CDR3 region is CAIGGTSGSPGETQYF. The DNA for the CDR3 is TGTGCCATCGGGGGGACTAGCGGGAGCCCCGGAGAGACCCAGTACTTC.

The chain combines TRBV11-2 with TRBJ2-1; tentatively, D is TRBD2 (5 bases). The CDR3 has 16 amino acids. The germline V and J ends were trimmed by 0 bases and 2 bases, with 11 bases remaining between them. CDR1 and CDR2 from the germline V gene are SGHAT and FQNNGV. CDR3 protein: CASSLEVGMTYNEQFF. DNA for the CDR3: TGTGCCAGCAGCTTAGAGGTCGGGATGACCTACAATGAGCAGTTCTTC.

This clone was seen once. The chain joins TRBV4-3 to TRBJ1-5; TRBD1 might be the D (5 bases). Trimming took off 0 bases at V and 7 bases at J, with 16 bases between the two ends. This CDR3 is built from 16 residues. In germline, CDR1 is LGHNA, CDR2 YSLEER. CDR3 amino acids: CASSQDHPRVGQPQHF. CDR3 in DNA: TGCGCCAGCAGCCAAGATCACCCCAGGGTGGGGCAGCCCCAGCATTTT.